Below, 5 T cell receptor beta chains from the same sample are listed, as sequenced in a study of shared clonotypes between healthy human individuals. Repertoires were generated with immunoSEQ multiplex PCR, while TCRdb's copy carries only in-frame clones and drops some. The sample includes some 1.1 million clones, approximately 77% of them seen just once. What was sequenced was memory CD4+ T cells from PBMCs. Noted subset: CD45RA-negative fraction. These receptors came from a man between 18 and 29 years old in good health. Some clones in this sample may be carry-over from other donors' samples.

The chain links TRBV4-3 to TRBJ1-1; TRBD1 is a possible D gene (6 bases). The CDR3 runs 13 residues. Germline assignment: CDR1 LGHNA and CDR2 YSLEER. The V end was cut by 1 base, the J end by 7 bases, with 10 bases between. The CDR3 loop reads CASSQARGFEAFF. CDR3 DNA: TGCGCCAGCAGCCAAGCCAGGGGTTTTGAAGCTTTCTTT.

This chain connects TRBV7-9 to TRBJ1-2; D is uncertain. The CDR3 loop spans 14 amino acids. Germline loops: CDR1 SEHNR, CDR2 FQNEAQ (reference sequence). Trimming shortened V by 3 bases and J by 6 bases, and 14 bases separated the two germline ends. The CDR3 sequence is CASSLYSQMDGYTF. In DNA form, the CDR3 reads TGTGCCAGCAGCTTGTACAGTCAAATGGATGGCTACACCTTC.

The V gene is TRBV5-1, the J gene TRBJ1-4; D is unresolved. Germline V lookup: CDR1 SGHRS, CDR2 YFSETQ. The V gene lost 4 bases and the J gene lost 8 bases, with 18 bases spanning the gap. This CDR3 contains 15 residues. The CDR3 bases are TGCGCCAGCAGCCCTGGGCTCTTGAAGAACGAAAAACTGTTTTTT. It translates to CASSPGLLKNEKLFF.

Regarding this clone: One end of the junction does not line up with germline, which may come from a read error. This chain connects TRBV27 to TRBJ2-2, with TRBD1 as a possible D gene (8 bases). The CDR3 contains 16 residues. Germline V gives CDR1 MNHEY, CDR2 SMNVEV (reference sequence). CDR3 nucleotides: TGTGCCAGCAGTATATCAGTCACAGGGGGGGCCGGGGAGCTGTTTTTT. It specifies CASSISVTGGAGELFF.

The rearrangement joins TRBV5-1 to TRBJ2-6; the D is unclear. The germline V gene encodes CDR1 SGHRS and CDR2 YFSETQ. Trimming cost V 1 base and J 0 bases, with 11 bases left between them. This CDR3 is built from 17 residues. The CDR3 nucleotides read TGCGCCAGCAGCTTGTCACAGTCCAACTCTGGGGCCAACGTCCTGACTTTC. Amino acid sequence: CASSLSQSNSGANVLTF.